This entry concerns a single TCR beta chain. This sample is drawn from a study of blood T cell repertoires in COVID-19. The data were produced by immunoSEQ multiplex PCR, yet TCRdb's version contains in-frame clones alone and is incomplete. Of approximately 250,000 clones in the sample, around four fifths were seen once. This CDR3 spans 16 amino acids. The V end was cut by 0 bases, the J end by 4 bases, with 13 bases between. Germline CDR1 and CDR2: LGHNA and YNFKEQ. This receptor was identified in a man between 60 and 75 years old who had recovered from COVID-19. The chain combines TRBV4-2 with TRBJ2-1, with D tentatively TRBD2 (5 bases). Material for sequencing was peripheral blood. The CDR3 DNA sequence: TGTGCCAGCAGCCAAGATCGTGGACGGGGATACAATGAGCAGTTCTTC. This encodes CASSQDRGRGYNEQFF.